This TCR beta chain was sequenced during a study of cytomegalovirus exposure and HLA in healthy donors. PCR used 60 Vbeta primers and 13 Jbeta primers. Method: immunoSEQ multiplex PCR; TCRdb's copy keeps in-frame clones and lacks some. The sample has some 90,000 clones, about three quarters seen once. As concerns this clone: What it binds is unknown.

General study results and limits: It was likely that a cluster of highly shared sequence variants was a sequencing artifact.

V was pared by 1 base and J by 3 bases, with 10 bases between. This CDR3 has 14 residues. Germline V gene sequence: CDR1 KGHSH, CDR2 LQKENI. The sequenced sample consisted of PBMCs. This TCR derives from a man in his fifties or sixties in good health and CMV-seronegative. This rearrangement joins TRBV18 to TRBJ2-7; the D is unclear. The CDR3 is CASSPRVSGYEQYF. Here the CDR3 DNA reads TGTGCCAGCTCACCACGGGTCTCGGGCTACGAGCAGTACTTC.